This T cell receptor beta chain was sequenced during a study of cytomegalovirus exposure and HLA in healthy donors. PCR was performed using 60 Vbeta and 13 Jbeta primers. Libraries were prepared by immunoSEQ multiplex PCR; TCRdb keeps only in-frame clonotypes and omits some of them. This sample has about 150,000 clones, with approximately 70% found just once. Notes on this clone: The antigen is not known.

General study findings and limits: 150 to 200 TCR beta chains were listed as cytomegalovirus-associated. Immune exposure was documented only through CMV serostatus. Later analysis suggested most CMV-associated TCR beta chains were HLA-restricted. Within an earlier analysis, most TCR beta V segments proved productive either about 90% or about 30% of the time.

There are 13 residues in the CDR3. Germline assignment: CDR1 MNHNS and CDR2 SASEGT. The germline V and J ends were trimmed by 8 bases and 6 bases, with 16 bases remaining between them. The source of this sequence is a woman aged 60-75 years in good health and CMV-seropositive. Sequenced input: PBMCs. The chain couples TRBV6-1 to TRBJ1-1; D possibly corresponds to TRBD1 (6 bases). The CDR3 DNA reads TGTGCCAGCGGGTTAGACAGGAGATCTGAAGCTTTCTTT. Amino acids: CASGLDRRSEAFF.